The rows below give T cell receptor beta chains drawn from one sample of a study of blood T cell repertoires in COVID-19. The repertoire was sequenced with immunoSEQ multiplex PCR; TCRdb's copy has only in-frame clones and lacks some. The sample holds 78,000 or so clones; 87% are singletons and the top ten take around 6.7%. The sequenced sample was peripheral blood. The receptors stem from a woman in her forties or fifties with acute or convalescent COVID-19. Each CDR3 is given with its conserved first and last residue. Each record gives: clone size, V gene, J gene, D gene, CDR3 DNA, CDR3 protein. D genes are given only for firm matches. Rows may omit the clone size; those that give it use once, few, many or a size class.

abundance: -
v_gene: TRBV6-5
j_gene: TRBJ1-2
d_gene: -
CDR3nt: TGTGCCAGCAGTTACCAGGGGCGCGGGGGCTATGGCTACACCTTC
CDR3aa: CASSYQGRGGYGYTF

abundance: -
v_gene: TRBV5-1
j_gene: TRBJ1-1
d_gene: -
CDR3nt: TGCGCCAGCAGCCGTGACAGTGTCGGGGCTTTCTTT
CDR3aa: CASSRDSVGAFF

abundance: -
v_gene: TRBV18
j_gene: TRBJ1-1
d_gene: TRBD1
CDR3nt: TGTGCCAGCTCACCATTAACAGGGGGCTTGACTGAAGCTTTCTTT
CDR3aa: CASSPLTGGLTEAFF

abundance: -
v_gene: TRBV3-1/TRBV3-2
j_gene: TRBJ2-6
d_gene: TRBD1
CDR3nt: TGTGCCAGCAGCTTAGGGGGCGCCGGGGCCAACGTCCTGACTTTC
CDR3aa: CASSLGGAGANVLTF

abundance: -
v_gene: TRBV19
j_gene: TRBJ2-7
d_gene: TRBD2
CDR3nt: TGTGCCAGTAGCATTACTAGCGGGAGCTTCTACGAGCAGTACTTC
CDR3aa: CASSITSGSFYEQYF

abundance: -
v_gene: TRBV19
j_gene: TRBJ2-1
d_gene: -
CDR3nt: TGTGCCAGCACTCAAACCGGCGGTAATGAGCAGTTCTTC
CDR3aa: CASTQTGGNEQFF

abundance: -
v_gene: TRBV30
j_gene: TRBJ1-2
d_gene: -
CDR3nt: TGTGCCTGGAGTGTATCAGGGCTCAGCTACACCTTC
CDR3aa: CAWSVSGLSYTF

abundance: -
v_gene: TRBV7-9
j_gene: TRBJ2-3
d_gene: -
CDR3nt: TGTGCCAGCAGCTTTCGGGCAGATACGCAGTATTTT
CDR3aa: CASSFRADTQYF

abundance: -
v_gene: TRBV3-1/TRBV3-2
j_gene: TRBJ1-1
d_gene: -
CDR3nt: TGTGCCAGCAGCCAATTCGTATCCACTGAAGCTTTCTTT
CDR3aa: CASSQFVSTEAFF

abundance: -
v_gene: TRBV7-6
j_gene: TRBJ2-1
d_gene: -
CDR3nt: TGTGCCAGCAGCTCCTTGGGCCACACAGGGTCTGTGGATGGGGGTGAGCAGTTCTTC
CDR3aa: CASSSLGHTGSVDGGEQFF

abundance: -
v_gene: TRBV27
j_gene: TRBJ1-4
d_gene: -
CDR3nt: TGTGCCGGCAGTTCACAGGGTAATGAAAAACTGTTTTTT
CDR3aa: CAGSSQGNEKLFF

abundance: -
v_gene: TRBV30
j_gene: TRBJ2-3
d_gene: -
CDR3nt: TGTGCCTGGAGTCCCGGGGGGCCTAGCACAGATACGCAGTATTTT
CDR3aa: CAWSPGGPSTDTQYF

abundance: -
v_gene: TRBV6-5
j_gene: TRBJ2-1
d_gene: -
CDR3nt: TGTGCCAGCAGTAAACTAACCGGTGAGCAGTTCTTC
CDR3aa: CASSKLTGEQFF

abundance: -
v_gene: TRBV6-1
j_gene: TRBJ1-2
d_gene: TRBD1
CDR3nt: TGTGCCAGCAGTGTAGCAGGGGGCGATTATGGCTACACCTTC
CDR3aa: CASSVAGGDYGYTF

abundance: -
v_gene: TRBV5-4
j_gene: TRBJ2-1
d_gene: -
CDR3nt: TGTGCCAGCAGCTTGCCTAGCGAGGGCAATGAGCAGTTCTTC
CDR3aa: CASSLPSEGNEQFF

abundance: -
v_gene: TRBV28
j_gene: TRBJ1-4
d_gene: -
CDR3nt: TGTGCCACCCGGGACATGAGTGAAAAACTGTTTTTT
CDR3aa: CATRDMSEKLFF

abundance: -
v_gene: TRBV19
j_gene: TRBJ2-2
d_gene: TRBD2
CDR3nt: TGTGCCAGTAGTAGAAAAACTAGCGGGGGGACCGGGGAGCTGTTTTTT
CDR3aa: CASSRKTSGGTGELFF

abundance: -
v_gene: TRBV5-1
j_gene: TRBJ1-1
d_gene: -
CDR3nt: TGCGCCAGCAGTTTGATGCAGGGATCAGCTGAAGCTTTCTTT
CDR3aa: CASSLMQGSAEAFF

abundance: -
v_gene: TRBV5-4
j_gene: TRBJ2-7
d_gene: TRBD2
CDR3nt: TGTGCCAGCAGCTCTAGCGGAACCTACGAGCAGTACTTC
CDR3aa: CASSSSGTYEQYF

abundance: -
v_gene: TRBV10-3
j_gene: TRBJ2-6
d_gene: TRBD1
CDR3nt: TGTGCCATCAACCGGGACAGGGTCTCTTCTGGGGCCAACGTCCTGACTTTC
CDR3aa: CAINRDRVSSGANVLTF

abundance: -
v_gene: TRBV5-1
j_gene: TRBJ1-2
d_gene: -
CDR3nt: TGCGCCAGCAGCTGGGGCGACCAAGCAGGGGGCTACACCTTC
CDR3aa: CASSWGDQAGGYTF

abundance: -
v_gene: TRBV12-3/TRBV12-4
j_gene: TRBJ1-1
d_gene: -
CDR3nt: TGTGCCAGCACCAAGACATCGAACACTGAAGCTTTCTTT
CDR3aa: CASTKTSNTEAFF

abundance: -
v_gene: TRBV18
j_gene: TRBJ1-4
d_gene: -
CDR3nt: TGTGCCAGCTCACGAAACAGGGATGGCGAAAAACTGTTTTTT
CDR3aa: CASSRNRDGEKLFF

abundance: -
v_gene: TRBV19
j_gene: TRBJ1-1
d_gene: -
CDR3nt: TGTGCCAGTAGTATCGGATCCCTAGGACAGACACAAGCTTTCTTT
CDR3aa: CASSIGSLGQTQAFF

abundance: -
v_gene: TRBV28
j_gene: TRBJ1-5
d_gene: -
CDR3nt: TGTGCCAGCATAGGAGGGCATAGCAATCAGCCCCAGCATTTT
CDR3aa: CASIGGHSNQPQHF

abundance: -
v_gene: TRBV2
j_gene: TRBJ2-3
d_gene: -
CDR3nt: TGTGCCAGCACTACAGACACAGATACGCAGTATTTT
CDR3aa: CASTTDTDTQYF

abundance: -
v_gene: TRBV18
j_gene: TRBJ1-5
d_gene: -
CDR3nt: TGTGCCAGCTCACAGGAGATAAGGTGGGGCAATCAGCCCCAGCATTTT
CDR3aa: CASSQEIRWGNQPQHF

abundance: -
v_gene: TRBV28
j_gene: TRBJ2-6
d_gene: TRBD1
CDR3nt: TGTGCCAGCAGTCAAACCGGGACAGGGATGTATGGGGCCAACGTCCTGACTTTC
CDR3aa: CASSQTGTGMYGANVLTF

abundance: -
v_gene: TRBV7-9
j_gene: TRBJ1-5
d_gene: TRBD1
CDR3nt: TGTGCCAGCAGCTCCGTCCGGGACAGATATACTGCTAGCAATCAGCCCCAGCATTTT
CDR3aa: CASSSVRDRYTASNQPQHF

abundance: -
v_gene: TRBV6-2/TRBV6-3
j_gene: TRBJ1-5
d_gene: -
CDR3nt: TGTGCCAGCAGTAGAGCTACAGGGACGGGCAATCAGCCCCAGCATTTT
CDR3aa: CASSRATGTGNQPQHF

abundance: -
v_gene: TRBV5-1
j_gene: TRBJ2-5
d_gene: TRBD2
CDR3nt: TGCGCCAGCAGCTTGGATGGCGGGGGGGCGGGGAACCAGTACTTC
CDR3aa: CASSLDGGGAGNQYF

abundance: -
v_gene: TRBV6-5
j_gene: TRBJ1-5
d_gene: TRBD1
CDR3nt: TGTGCCAGCAGTTCACTCGGACAGGGCAATCAGCCCCAGCATTTT
CDR3aa: CASSSLGQGNQPQHF

abundance: -
v_gene: TRBV2
j_gene: TRBJ2-5
d_gene: TRBD2
CDR3nt: TGTGCCAGCACCCCTGGGGCTAGCGGGAGACGGAAGGAGACCCAGTACTTC
CDR3aa: CASTPGASGRRKETQYF

abundance: few
v_gene: TRBV7-9
j_gene: TRBJ2-2
d_gene: -
CDR3nt: TGTGCCAGCAATGTACAGGGTGGTACCGGGGAGCTGTTTTTT
CDR3aa: CASNVQGGTGELFF

abundance: -
v_gene: TRBV6-9
j_gene: TRBJ1-1
d_gene: -
CDR3nt: TGTGCCAGCAGTTCGCGGGTCACTGAAGCTTTCTTT
CDR3aa: CASSSRVTEAFF

abundance: -
v_gene: TRBV6-2/TRBV6-3
j_gene: TRBJ1-5
d_gene: TRBD1
CDR3nt: TGTGCCAGCAGTGCTGACAGGGGAAGCAATCAGCCCCAGCATTTT
CDR3aa: CASSADRGSNQPQHF

abundance: -
v_gene: TRBV7-9
j_gene: TRBJ2-7
d_gene: -
CDR3nt: TGTGCCAGCAGCGACGCGGGGCAGGCTGCCTACGAGCAGTACTTC
CDR3aa: CASSDAGQAAYEQYF

abundance: -
v_gene: TRBV6-5
j_gene: TRBJ2-7
d_gene: -
CDR3nt: TGTGCCAGCAGGAGACAGGTGGGCTACGAGCAGTACTTC
CDR3aa: CASRRQVGYEQYF

abundance: -
v_gene: TRBV6-5
j_gene: TRBJ1-2
d_gene: -
CDR3nt: TGTGCCAGCAGTACTATCTACGGGAGGAGCTACACCTTC
CDR3aa: CASSTIYGRSYTF

abundance: -
v_gene: TRBV28
j_gene: TRBJ1-1
d_gene: -
CDR3nt: TGTGCCAGCAGAGCTCTGGGACAAGGTATTGAAGCTTTCTTT
CDR3aa: CASRALGQGIEAFF

abundance: -
v_gene: TRBV2
j_gene: TRBJ2-1
d_gene: TRBD2
CDR3nt: TGTGCCAGCAGTGAATTCCTAGCGGGGGTGAATGAGCAGTTCTTC
CDR3aa: CASSEFLAGVNEQFF

abundance: -
v_gene: TRBV18
j_gene: TRBJ2-5
d_gene: -
CDR3nt: TGTGCCAGCTCGGATAGCCTCCAAGAGACCCAGTACTTC
CDR3aa: CASSDSLQETQYF

abundance: -
v_gene: TRBV12-5
j_gene: TRBJ1-5
d_gene: TRBD1
CDR3nt: TGTGCTAGTGGTTTGCCGGGACAGGGGGCTTATAGCAATCAGCCCCAGCATTTT
CDR3aa: CASGLPGQGAYSNQPQHF

abundance: -
v_gene: TRBV9
j_gene: TRBJ2-7
d_gene: -
CDR3nt: TGTGCCAGCAGCGTAGAGCGCGGGGCCGAGCAGTACTTC
CDR3aa: CASSVERGAEQYF

abundance: -
v_gene: TRBV2
j_gene: TRBJ1-5
d_gene: -
CDR3nt: TGTGCCAGCAGTGGACAGAATAGCAATCAGCCCCAGCATTTT
CDR3aa: CASSGQNSNQPQHF

abundance: -
v_gene: TRBV5-8
j_gene: TRBJ1-5
d_gene: TRBD1
CDR3nt: TGTGCCAGCAGCTTGGGACAGGGGATTAATCAGCCCCAGCATTTT
CDR3aa: CASSLGQGINQPQHF

abundance: -
v_gene: TRBV24-1
j_gene: TRBJ2-2
d_gene: TRBD1
CDR3nt: TGTGCCACTAGCCCATCAAGGGACAGCCACACCGGGGAGCTGTTTTTT
CDR3aa: CATSPSRDSHTGELFF

abundance: -
v_gene: TRBV28
j_gene: TRBJ1-6
d_gene: -
CDR3nt: TGTGCCAGCAGCCCCATTCAGGGGAATTCACCCCTCCACTTT
CDR3aa: CASSPIQGNSPLHF

abundance: -
v_gene: TRBV4-1
j_gene: TRBJ2-1
d_gene: TRBD1
CDR3nt: TGCGCCAGCAGCCAGACAGGGGGTTACGACAATGAGCAGTTCTTC
CDR3aa: CASSQTGGYDNEQFF

abundance: -
v_gene: TRBV27
j_gene: TRBJ2-7
d_gene: TRBD2
CDR3nt: TGTGCCAGCAGAGGAACTAGCGGGGGGGACTACGAGCAGTACTTC
CDR3aa: CASRGTSGGDYEQYF

abundance: -
v_gene: TRBV6-5
j_gene: TRBJ2-5
d_gene: TRBD2
CDR3nt: TGTGCCAGCAGTTACGGGACTAGCGACCAAGAGACCCAGTACTTC
CDR3aa: CASSYGTSDQETQYF

abundance: -
v_gene: TRBV27
j_gene: TRBJ1-5
d_gene: TRBD1
CDR3nt: TGTGCCAGCAGGGGACAGGGCAATCAGCCCCAGCATTTT
CDR3aa: CASRGQGNQPQHF

abundance: -
v_gene: TRBV28
j_gene: TRBJ2-7
d_gene: -
CDR3nt: TGTCCCCAGCACCGGGACGAGCAGTACTTC
CDR3aa: CPQHRDEQYF

abundance: -
v_gene: TRBV11-2
j_gene: TRBJ2-7
d_gene: -
CDR3nt: TGTGCCAGCAGCCACTACGAGCAGTACTTC
CDR3aa: CASSHYEQYF